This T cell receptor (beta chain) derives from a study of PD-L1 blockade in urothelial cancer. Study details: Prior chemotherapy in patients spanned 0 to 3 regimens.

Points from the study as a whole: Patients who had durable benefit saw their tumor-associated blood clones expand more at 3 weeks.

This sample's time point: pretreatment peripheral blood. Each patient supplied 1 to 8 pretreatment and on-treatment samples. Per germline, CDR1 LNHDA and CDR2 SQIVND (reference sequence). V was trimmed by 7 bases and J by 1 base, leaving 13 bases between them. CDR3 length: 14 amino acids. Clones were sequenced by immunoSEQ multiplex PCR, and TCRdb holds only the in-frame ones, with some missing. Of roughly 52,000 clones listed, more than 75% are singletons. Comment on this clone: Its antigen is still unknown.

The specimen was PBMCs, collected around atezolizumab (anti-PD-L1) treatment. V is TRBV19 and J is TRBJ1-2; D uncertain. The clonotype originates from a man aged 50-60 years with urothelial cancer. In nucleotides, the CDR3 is TGTGCCAGTACCAAGAACTCTATTAACTATGGCTACACCTTC. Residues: CASTKNSINYGYTF.